One sample yielded the 5 T cell receptor beta chains listed below, sequenced in a study of T cell responses to AZD1222 COVID-19 vaccine. TCRdb's table, derived via immunoSEQ multiplex PCR, lists solely in-frame clones and lacks some. The sample consists of under 150,000 clones, about 90% of them appearing once. Sample: peripheral blood, taken 28 days after the second AZD1222 dose. These receptors all stem from an adult who received the AZD1222 COVID-19 vaccine.

This rearrangement joins TRBV28 to TRBJ1-5; D might be TRBD1 (5 bases). The CDR3 is 15 amino acids. Germline CDR1 and CDR2: MDHEN and SYDVKM. V shed 6 bases and J shed 5 bases, with 17 bases lying between them. In DNA form, the CDR3 reads TGTGCCAGCAGCCCTAACCGCCAGGGTCATCAGCCCCAGCATTTT. It translates to CASSPNRQGHQPQHF.

This chain joins TRBV5-8 and TRBJ2-1, with 9 positions matching TRBD2. The germline gives CDR1 SGHTS, CDR2 YDEGEE. Trimming at V came to 2 bases and at J to 6 bases, leaving 6 bases not matched to a gene. The CDR3 has 15 amino acids. CDR3 sequence: CASSLPGLAFNEQFF. In DNA form, the CDR3 reads TGTGCCAGCAGCTTACCGGGACTAGCTTTCAATGAGCAGTTCTTC.

The V and J genes are TRBV4-2 and TRBJ1-5; D perhaps matches TRBD1 (5 bases). The V end was cut by 0 bases, the J end by 4 bases, with 10 bases between. CDR3 length: 15 residues. From germline, CDR1 is LGHNA and CDR2 YNFKEQ. CDR3 loop: CASSQDYGGNQPQHF. The CDR3 DNA follows: TGTGCCAGCAGCCAAGATTATGGGGGAAATCAGCCCCAGCATTTT.

J is TRBJ2-5 and V is TRBV4-1, with D possibly matching TRBD2 (6 bases). The ends were cut back, 0 bases at V and 5 bases at J, with 10 bases in the middle. CDR3 length: 14 residues. Germline CDR1 is MGHRA and CDR2 is YSYEKL. CDR3 residues: CASSQDPGRETQYF. The CDR3 DNA reads TGCGCCAGCAGCCAAGATCCGGGGAGGGAGACCCAGTACTTC.

This chain connects TRBV28 to TRBJ1-2, with 8 bases lining up with TRBD1. Per the germline V gene, CDR1 is MDHEN and CDR2 is SYDVKM. V was clipped by 6 bases and J by 2 bases; unmatched bases: 5. The CDR3 is 14 amino acids. The CDR3 DNA reads as TGTGCCAGCAGGCCCGACAGGGGAAACTATGGCTACACCTTC. Its protein is CASRPDRGNYGYTF.